This T cell receptor beta chain stems from a study of technical replicates of blood from several donors. Some clones are missing from TCRdb's copy, which holds only in-frame ones; the method was immunoSEQ multiplex PCR. Among some 87,000 clones listed, around 96% were seen once. This clone was picked up one time. Sequenced sample: T cells isolated from PBMCs. The sequence was obtained from a human donor in good health.

The CDR3: CASSSTSGRATGELFF. For the CDR3, the DNA is TGCGCCAGCAGCTCAACTAGCGGGAGGGCCACCGGGGAGCTGTTTTTT. The J gene is TRBJ2-2, the V gene TRBV4-3; TRBD2 aligns across 13 bases. Per germline, CDR1 LGHNA and CDR2 YSLEER. CDR3 length: 16 residues. V trimming: 5 bases; J trimming: 4 bases; junction bases outside the gene matches: 4.